These 5 T cell receptor beta chains share one sample of origin, sequenced in a study of Ad26.COV2.S vaccination and SARS-CoV-2 variants. Treatment defined: some 19 received Ad26.COV2.S at low or high dose, single or two shots; roughly 5 received placebo; per-sample allocation not given. Day 63 after the first vaccine or placebo injection was the time point for sampling. Using immunoSEQ multiplex PCR, the repertoire was profiled, and TCRdb retains in-frame clones only, with some absent. The data show about 400,000 clones, with 75% to 90% seen just once and under 2% held by the top ten. The source was peripheral blood, collected in a trial of Ad26.COV2.S vaccine versus placebo. These receptors originate from a person between 18 and 60 years old who received the Ad26.COV2.S COVID-19 vaccine or a placebo.

This chain joins TRBV9 and TRBJ1-5; TRBD1 might be the D (5 bases). The germline V gene encodes CDR1 SGDLS and CDR2 YYNGEE. V lost 7 bases and J 6 bases, leaving 17 bases between the germline ends. The CDR3 is 14 residues long. CDR3 bases: TGTGCCAGCCACCGGGACCCGGAGGGTCAGCCCCAGCATTTT. It yields the protein CASHRDPEGQPQHF.

The chain has TRBV18 and TRBJ2-2, with unresolved D. The CDR3 sequence is 14 residues long. With 4 bases removed from V and 2 bases from J, the gap between germline ends came to 8 bases. The germline V gene has CDR1 KGHSH and CDR2 LQKENI. The chain's CDR3 is CASSLGSNTGELFF. CDR3 DNA sequence: TGTGCCAGCTCACTAGGATCAAACACCGGGGAGCTGTTTTTT.

The chain is built from TRBV7-2 and TRBJ1-1; the D is unclear. The CDR3 loop spans 12 amino acids. Germline CDR1 is SGHTA and CDR2 is FQGNSA. V gave up 2 bases and J gave up 0 bases, with 1 base separating them. DNA for the CDR3: TGTGCCAGCAGCTTAATGAACACTGAAGCTTTCTTT. It yields the protein CASSLMNTEAFF.

V usage is TRBV19 and J usage is TRBJ1-5; D is undetermined. Between the trimmed V and J ends, which lost 6 bases and 2 bases, there was a span of 14 bases. CDR1 and CDR2 from the germline V gene are LNHDA and SQIVND (reference sequence). This CDR3 comprises 15 residues. The CDR3 nucleotides are TGTGCCAGTAGAAACACCGGCCGCGGCAATCAGCCCCAGCATTTT. This sequence encodes CASRNTGRGNQPQHF.

The chain recombines TRBV2 with TRBJ2-2; 8 nucleotides match TRBD1. The CDR3 length is 15 residues. V was pared by 8 bases and J by 0 bases, with 5 bases of the junction left unmatched. Per germline, CDR1 SNHLY and CDR2 FYNNEI. This CDR3 is CASERTGSNTGELFF. In nucleotides, the CDR3 is TGTGCCAGCGAAAGGACAGGGTCGAACACCGGGGAGCTGTTTTTT.